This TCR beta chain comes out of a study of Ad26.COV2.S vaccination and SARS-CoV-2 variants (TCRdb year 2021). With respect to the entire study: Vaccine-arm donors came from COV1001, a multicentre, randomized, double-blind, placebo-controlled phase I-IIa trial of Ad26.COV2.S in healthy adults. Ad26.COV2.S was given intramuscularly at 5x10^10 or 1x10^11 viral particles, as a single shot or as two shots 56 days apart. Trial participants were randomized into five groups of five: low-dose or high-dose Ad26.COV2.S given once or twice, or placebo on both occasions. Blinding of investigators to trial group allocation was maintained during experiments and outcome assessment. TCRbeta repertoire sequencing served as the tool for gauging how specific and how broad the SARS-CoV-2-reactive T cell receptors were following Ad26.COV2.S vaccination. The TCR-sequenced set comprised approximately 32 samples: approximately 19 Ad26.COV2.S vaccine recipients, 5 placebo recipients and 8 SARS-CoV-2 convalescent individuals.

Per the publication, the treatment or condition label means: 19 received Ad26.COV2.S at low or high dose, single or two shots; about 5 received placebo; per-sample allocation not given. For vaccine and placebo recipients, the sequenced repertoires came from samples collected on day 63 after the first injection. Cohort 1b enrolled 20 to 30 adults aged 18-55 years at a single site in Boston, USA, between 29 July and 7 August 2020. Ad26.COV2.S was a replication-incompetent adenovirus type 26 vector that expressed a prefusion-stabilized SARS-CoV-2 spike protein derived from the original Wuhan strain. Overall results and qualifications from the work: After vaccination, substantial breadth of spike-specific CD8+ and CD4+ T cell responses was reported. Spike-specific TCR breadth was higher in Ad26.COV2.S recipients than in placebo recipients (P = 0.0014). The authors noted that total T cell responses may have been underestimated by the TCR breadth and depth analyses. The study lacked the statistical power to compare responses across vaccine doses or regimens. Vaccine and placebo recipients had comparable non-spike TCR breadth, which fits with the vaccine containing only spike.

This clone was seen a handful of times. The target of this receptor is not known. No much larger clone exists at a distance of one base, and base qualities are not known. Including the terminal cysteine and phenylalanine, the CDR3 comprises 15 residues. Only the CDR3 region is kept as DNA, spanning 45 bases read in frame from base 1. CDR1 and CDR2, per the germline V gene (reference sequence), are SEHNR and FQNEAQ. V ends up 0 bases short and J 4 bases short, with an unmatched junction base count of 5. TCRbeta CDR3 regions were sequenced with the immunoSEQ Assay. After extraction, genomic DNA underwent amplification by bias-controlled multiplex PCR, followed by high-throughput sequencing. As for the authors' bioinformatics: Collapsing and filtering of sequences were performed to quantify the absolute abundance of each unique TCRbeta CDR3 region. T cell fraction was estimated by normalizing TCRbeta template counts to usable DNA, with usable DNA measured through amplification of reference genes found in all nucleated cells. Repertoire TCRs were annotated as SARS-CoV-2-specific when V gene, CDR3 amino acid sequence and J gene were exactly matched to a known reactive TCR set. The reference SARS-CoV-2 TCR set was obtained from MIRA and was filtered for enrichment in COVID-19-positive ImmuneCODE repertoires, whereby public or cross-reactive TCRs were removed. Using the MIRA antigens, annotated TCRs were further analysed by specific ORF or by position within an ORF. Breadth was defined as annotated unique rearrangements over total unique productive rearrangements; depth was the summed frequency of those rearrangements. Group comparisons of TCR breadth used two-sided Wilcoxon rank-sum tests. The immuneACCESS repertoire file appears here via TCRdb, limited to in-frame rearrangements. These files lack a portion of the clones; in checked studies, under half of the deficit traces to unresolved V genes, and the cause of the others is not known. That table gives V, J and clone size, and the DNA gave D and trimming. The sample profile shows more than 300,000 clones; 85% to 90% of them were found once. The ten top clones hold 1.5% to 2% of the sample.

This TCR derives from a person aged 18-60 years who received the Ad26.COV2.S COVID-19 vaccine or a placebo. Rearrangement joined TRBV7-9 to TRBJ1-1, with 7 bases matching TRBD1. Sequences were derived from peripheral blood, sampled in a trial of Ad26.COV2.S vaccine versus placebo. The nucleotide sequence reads TGTGCCAGCAGCTTAGCAGGGGGCGGCGGCACTGAAGCTTTCTTT. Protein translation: CASSLAGGGGTEAFF.